Listed here is a single TCR beta chain. This specimen belongs to a study of control samples from healthy donors and cancer patients. TCRdb's copy holds only in-frame clones and misses some; the assay was immunoSEQ multiplex PCR. The sample includes about 22,000 clones, 83% seen only once; the top ten take roughly a quarter. From germline, CDR1 is MNHEY and CDR2 SVGAGI. The V end lost 6 bases, the J end lost 0 bases, and 11 bases lay between the germline ends. The length of the CDR3 is 14 residues. The sequencing sample was made of PBMCs. The chain employs TRBV6-5 and TRBJ1-1; unclear D gene. The sequence came from a man between 60 and 75 years old with head and neck cancer. CDR3 amino acids: CASRSDNLNTEAFF. CDR3 bases: TGTGCCAGCAGAAGCGACAACTTGAACACTGAAGCTTTCTTT.